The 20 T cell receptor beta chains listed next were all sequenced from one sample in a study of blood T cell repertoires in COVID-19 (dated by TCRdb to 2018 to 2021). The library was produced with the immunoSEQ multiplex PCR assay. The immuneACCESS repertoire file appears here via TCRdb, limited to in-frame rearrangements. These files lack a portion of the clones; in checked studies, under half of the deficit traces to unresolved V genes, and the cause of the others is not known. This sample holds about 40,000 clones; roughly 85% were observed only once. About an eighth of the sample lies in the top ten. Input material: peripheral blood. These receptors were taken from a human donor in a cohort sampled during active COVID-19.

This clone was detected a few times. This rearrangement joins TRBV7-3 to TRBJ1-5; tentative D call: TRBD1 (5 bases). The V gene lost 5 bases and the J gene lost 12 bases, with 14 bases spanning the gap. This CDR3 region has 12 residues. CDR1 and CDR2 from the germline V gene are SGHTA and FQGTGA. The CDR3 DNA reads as TGTGCCAGCAGCCCACCCCCCGGGGGCCAGCATTTT. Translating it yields CASSPPPGGQHF. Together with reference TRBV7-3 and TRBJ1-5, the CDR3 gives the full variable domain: GAGVSQTPSNKVTEKGKYVELRCDPISGHTALYWYRQSLGQGPEFLIYFQGTGAADDSGLPNDRFFAVRPEGSVSTLKIQRTERGDSAVYLCASSPPPGGQHFGDGTRLSIL.

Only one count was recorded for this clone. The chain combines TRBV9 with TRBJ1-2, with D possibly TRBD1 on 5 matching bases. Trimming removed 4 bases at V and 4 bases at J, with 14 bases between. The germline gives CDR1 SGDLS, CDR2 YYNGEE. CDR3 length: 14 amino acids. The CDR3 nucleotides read TGTGCCAGCAGCCCCGAGACAGCCCCCTATGGCTACACCTTC. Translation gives CASSPETAPYGYTF.

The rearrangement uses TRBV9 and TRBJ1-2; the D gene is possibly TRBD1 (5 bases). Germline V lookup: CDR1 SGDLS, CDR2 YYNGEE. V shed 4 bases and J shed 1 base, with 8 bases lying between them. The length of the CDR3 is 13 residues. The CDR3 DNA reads TGTGCCAGCAGCATTGACAGTAACTATGGCTACACCTTC. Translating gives CASSIDSNYGYTF. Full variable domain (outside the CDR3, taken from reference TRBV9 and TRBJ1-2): DSGVTQTPKHLITATGQRVTLRCSPRSGDLSVYWYQQSLDQGLQFLIQYYNGEERAKGNILERFSAQQFPDLHSELNLSSLELGDSALYFCASSIDSNYGYTFGSGTRLTVV.

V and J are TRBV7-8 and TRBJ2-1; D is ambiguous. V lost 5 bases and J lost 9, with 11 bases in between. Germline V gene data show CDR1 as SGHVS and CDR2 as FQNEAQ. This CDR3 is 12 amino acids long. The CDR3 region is CASSHFSFEQFF. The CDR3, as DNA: TGTGCCAGCAGCCATTTCAGTTTTGAGCAGTTCTTC. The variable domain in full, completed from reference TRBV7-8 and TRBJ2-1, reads GAGVSQSPRYKVAKRGQDVALRCDPISGHVSLFWYQQALGQGPEFLTYFQNEAQLDKSGLPSDRFFAERPEGSVSTLKIQRTQQEDSAVYLCASSHFSFEQFFGPGTRLTVL.

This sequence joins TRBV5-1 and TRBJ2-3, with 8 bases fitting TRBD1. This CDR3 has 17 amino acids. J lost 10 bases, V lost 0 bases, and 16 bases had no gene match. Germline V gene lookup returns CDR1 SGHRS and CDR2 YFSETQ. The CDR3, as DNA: TGCGCCAGCAGCTTGGTCGGCAGGGGGCCTCTCCTTGTTTCGCAGTATTTT. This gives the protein CASSLVGRGPLLVSQYF.

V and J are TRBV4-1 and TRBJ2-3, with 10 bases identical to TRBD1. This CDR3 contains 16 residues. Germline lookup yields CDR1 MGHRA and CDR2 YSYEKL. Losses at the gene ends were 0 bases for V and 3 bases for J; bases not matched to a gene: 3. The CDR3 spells CASSQDGDRGTDTQYF. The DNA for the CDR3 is TGCGCCAGCAGCCAAGACGGGGACAGGGGAACAGATACGCAGTATTTT.

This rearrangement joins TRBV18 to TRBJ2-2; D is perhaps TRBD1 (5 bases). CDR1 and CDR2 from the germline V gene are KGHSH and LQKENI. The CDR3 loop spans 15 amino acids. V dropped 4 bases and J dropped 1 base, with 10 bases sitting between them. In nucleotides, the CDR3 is TGTGCCAGCTCACGGTCGCAGGGGAACACCGGGGAGCTGTTTTTT. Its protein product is CASSRSQGNTGELFF.

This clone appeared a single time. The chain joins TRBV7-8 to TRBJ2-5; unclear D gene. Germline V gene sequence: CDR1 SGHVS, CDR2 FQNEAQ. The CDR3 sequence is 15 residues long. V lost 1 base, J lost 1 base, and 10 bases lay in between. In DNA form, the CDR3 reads TGTGCCAGCAGCTTAGAGAGTGCGGTCCAAGAGACCCAGTACTTC. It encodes CASSLESAVQETQYF.

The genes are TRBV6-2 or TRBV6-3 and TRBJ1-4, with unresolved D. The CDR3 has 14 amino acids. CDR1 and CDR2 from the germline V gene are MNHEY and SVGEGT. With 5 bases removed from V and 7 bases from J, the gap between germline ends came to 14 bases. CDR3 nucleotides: TGTGCCAGCAGTCGCGGGAGGGTCGGTGAAAAACTGTTTTTT. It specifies CASSRGRVGEKLFF.

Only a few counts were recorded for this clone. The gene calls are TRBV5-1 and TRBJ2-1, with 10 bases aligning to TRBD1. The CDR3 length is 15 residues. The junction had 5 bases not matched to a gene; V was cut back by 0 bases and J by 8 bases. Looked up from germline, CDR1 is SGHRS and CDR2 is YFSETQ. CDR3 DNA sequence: TGCGCCAGCAGCTTGGCCGGGACAGGGGTGGATGAGCAGTTCTTC. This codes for CASSLAGTGVDEQFF.

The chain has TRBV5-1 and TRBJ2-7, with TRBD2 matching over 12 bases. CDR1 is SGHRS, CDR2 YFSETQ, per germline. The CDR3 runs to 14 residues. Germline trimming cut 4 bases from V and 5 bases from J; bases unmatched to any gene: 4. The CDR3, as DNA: TGCGCCAGCAGCCCGGGACTAGCGGGCCACGAGCAGTACTTC. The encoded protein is CASSPGLAGHEQYF.

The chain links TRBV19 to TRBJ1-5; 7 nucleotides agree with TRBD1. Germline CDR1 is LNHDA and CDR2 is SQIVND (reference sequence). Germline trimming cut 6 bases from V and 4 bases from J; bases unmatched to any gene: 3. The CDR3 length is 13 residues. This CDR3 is CASSETGNQPQHF. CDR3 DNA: TGTGCCAGTAGCGAGACAGGGAATCAGCCCCAGCATTTT.

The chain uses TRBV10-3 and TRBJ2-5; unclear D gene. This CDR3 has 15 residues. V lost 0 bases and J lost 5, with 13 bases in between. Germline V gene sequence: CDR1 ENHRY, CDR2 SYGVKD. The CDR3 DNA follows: TGTGCCATCAGTGAGTCCGCCCCCGGCAGGGAGACCCAGTACTTC. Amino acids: CAISESAPGRETQYF.

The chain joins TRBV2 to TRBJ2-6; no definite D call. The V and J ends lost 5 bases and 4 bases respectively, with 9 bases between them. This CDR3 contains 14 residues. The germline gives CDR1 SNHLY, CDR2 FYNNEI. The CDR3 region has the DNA TGTGCCAGCAGTTACTCTTTCGGGGCCAACGTCCTGACTTTC. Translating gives CASSYSFGANVLTF.

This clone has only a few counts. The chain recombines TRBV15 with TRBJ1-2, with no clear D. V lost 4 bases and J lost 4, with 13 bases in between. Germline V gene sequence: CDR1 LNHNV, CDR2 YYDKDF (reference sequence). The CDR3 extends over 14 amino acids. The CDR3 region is CATSTPKEGYGYTF. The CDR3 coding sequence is TGTGCCACCAGCACCCCCAAGGAGGGCTATGGCTACACCTTC.

For the CDR3, the DNA is TGTGCCAGCAGCCAAAGGGGCGGAGATACGCAGTATTTT. Protein: CASSQRGGDTQYF. This chain uses TRBV3-1 (or the pseudogene TRBV3-2) with TRBJ2-3, with a possible D match to TRBD1 (5 bases). CDR3 length: 13 residues. Germline CDR1 reads LGHDT; CDR2 reads YNNKEL (reference sequence). Trimming cost V 2 bases and J 5 bases, with 8 bases left between them.

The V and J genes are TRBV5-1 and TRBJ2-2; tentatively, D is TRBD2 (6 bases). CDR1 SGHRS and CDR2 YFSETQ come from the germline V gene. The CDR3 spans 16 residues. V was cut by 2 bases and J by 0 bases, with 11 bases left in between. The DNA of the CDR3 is TGCGCCAGCAGCTTCGGTGGCGGGGCGAACACCGGGGAGCTGTTTTTT. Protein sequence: CASSFGGGANTGELFF.

The CDR3 reads CASSSQVFSYNEQFF. In nucleotides, the CDR3 is TGTGCCAGCAGTTCTCAGGTGTTCTCCTACAATGAGCAGTTCTTC. The chain combines TRBV2 with TRBJ2-1; D is ambiguous. Between the trimmed V and J ends, which lost 5 bases and 0 bases, there was a span of 11 bases. Germline V gene sequence: CDR1 SNHLY, CDR2 FYNNEI. CDR3 size: 15 residues.

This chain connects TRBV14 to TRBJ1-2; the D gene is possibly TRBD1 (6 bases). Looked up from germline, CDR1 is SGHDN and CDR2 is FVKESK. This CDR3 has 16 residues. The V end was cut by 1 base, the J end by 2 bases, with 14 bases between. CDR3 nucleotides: TGTGCCAGCAGCCAAGGGGGTTCGGGGACAAACTATGGCTACACCTTC. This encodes CASSQGGSGTNYGYTF. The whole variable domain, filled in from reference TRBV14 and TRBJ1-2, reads EAGVTQFPSHSVIEKGQTVTLRCDPISGHDNLYWYRRVMGKEIKFLLHFVKESKQDESGMPNNRFLAERTGGTYSTLKVQPAELEDSGVYFCASSQGGSGTNYGYTFGSGTRLTVV.

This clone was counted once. The DNA for the CDR3 is TGTGCCAGCAGCGTAGCTGCGACCTACAATGAGCAGTTCTTC. This gives the protein CASSVAATYNEQFF. The chain has TRBV9 and TRBJ2-1, with unresolved D. The CDR3 length is 14 residues. Germline V gives CDR1 SGDLS, CDR2 YYNGEE. The V end was cut by 0 bases, the J end by 2 bases, with 6 bases between.